Sequencing of this TCR beta chain was carried out in a study of tumor-infiltrating lymphocytes in primary liver carcinoma. Study in general: Tumor lesions were T1-T3 N0M0 and spanned roughly 4.2 to 11 cm. Sample yields, roughly 3.5 to 8 million productive TCRbeta reads, were similar across the tissue types. Study conclusions and caveats: Tumor-adjacent and tumor-blood pairs shared less of their repertoires than tumor region pairs shared.

DNA and RNA were both co-extracted from 20-30 mg of bulk tissue that had not been sorted. The CDR3 spans 12 residues. The V and J ends lost 8 bases and 3 bases respectively, with 14 bases between them. In germline, CDR1 is DFQATT, CDR2 SNEGSKA (reference sequence). To note about this clonotype: Its antigen remains unidentified.

Total RNA (around 0.45 ug) served as template for TCR beta cDNA synthesis primed by a constant-region primer. Libraries for TCR beta were built through three nested multiplex PCR rounds, which together made up a slightly modified ARM-PCR procedure. Amplification in the first two PCR rounds was performed using TRBV1-TRBV30 forward primers and a C-beta reverse primer for approximately 10 cycles each. In TCRdb, the multiplex PCR reads were re-called with MiXCR into one record per CDR3 protein. The sample yields under 150,000 distinct CDR3 sequences, around 70% seen once. What was sequenced was tumor-adjacent normal liver tissue. This sequence joins TRBV20-1 and TRBJ2-7; a possible D gene is TRBD2 (6 bases). The sequence came from a woman aged 60-75 years with primary liver carcinoma and hepatitis B virus infection. CDR3 nucleotide sequence: TGCAGTCCAGACCTAGCGAACTACGAGCAGTACTTC. Encoded protein: CSPDLANYEQYF.